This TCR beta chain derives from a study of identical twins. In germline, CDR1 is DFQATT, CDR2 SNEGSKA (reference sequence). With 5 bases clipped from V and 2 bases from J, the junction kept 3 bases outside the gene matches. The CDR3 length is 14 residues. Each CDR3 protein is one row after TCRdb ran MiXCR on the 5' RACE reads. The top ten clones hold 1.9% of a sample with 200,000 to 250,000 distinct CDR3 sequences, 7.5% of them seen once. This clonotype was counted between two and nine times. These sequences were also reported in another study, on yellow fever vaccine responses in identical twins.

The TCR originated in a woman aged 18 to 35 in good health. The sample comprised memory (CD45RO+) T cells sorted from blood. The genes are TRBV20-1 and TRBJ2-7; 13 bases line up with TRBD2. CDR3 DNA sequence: TGCAGTGCTCCCGGGACTAGCGGGACCTACGAGCAGTACTTC. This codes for CSAPGTSGTYEQYF.